The 27 T cell receptor beta chains below were found in one sample sequenced in a study of T cell responses to AZD1222 COVID-19 vaccine (dated by TCRdb to the early 2020s). The meaning of the sample's time point label: baseline before first vaccination. The library came from the immunoSEQ multiplex PCR assay. What TCRdb holds here is the immuneACCESS table cut down to in-frame rearrangements. Part of the clones is not present; checked against another copy, under half of the missing clones reflect an unresolved V gene, and the others are unexplained. The sample table contains 100,000 or so clones; only one count was recorded for less than 95% of them. The ten largest make up approximately 1.2% of the sample. The starting material was peripheral blood, obtained on day 0 of AZD1222 vaccination. Receptors originate from an adult in good health.

The chain recombines TRBV11-2 with TRBJ2-7; D unresolved. Germline V CDR1 and CDR2: SGHAT, FQNNGV. The CDR3 totals 13 residues. V was trimmed by 4 bases and J by 3 bases, leaving 10 bases between them. The chain's CDR3 is CASSSRSRYEQYF. The CDR3 coding sequence is TGTGCCAGCAGCTCCAGGAGCCGCTACGAGCAGTACTTC.

This sequence joins TRBV10-1 and TRBJ2-5; D is undetermined. Per germline, CDR1 WNHNN and CDR2 SYGVQD (reference sequence). The CDR3 totals 13 residues. Trimming removed 2 bases from V and 5 bases from J, with 9 bases in between. CDR3 residues: CASSETVGETQYF. The CDR3 coding sequence is TGCGCCAGCAGTGAGACCGTCGGGGAGACCCAGTACTTC.

V and J are TRBV19 and TRBJ2-5; weak D call: TRBD2 (6 bases). CDR3 length: 17 amino acids. Trimming removed 0 bases from V and 2 bases from J, with 16 bases in between. Germline V gives CDR1 LNHDA, CDR2 SQIVND (reference sequence). The CDR3, as DNA: TGTGCCAGTAGTATAGACCCACAGGAGGGGTCACAAGAGACCCAGTACTTC. It is translated as CASSIDPQEGSQETQYF. The full variable domain, in which reference TRBV19 and TRBJ2-5 provide the parts outside the CDR3, is DGGITQSPKYLFRKEGQNVTLSCEQNLNHDAMYWYRQDPGQGLRLIYYSQIVNDFQKGDIAEGYSVSREKKESFPLTVTSAQKNPTAFYLCASSIDPQEGSQETQYFGPGTRLLVL.

The chain uses TRBV19 and TRBJ1-2, with D possibly matching TRBD1 (5 bases). The germline gives CDR1 LNHDA, CDR2 SQIVND (reference sequence). V lost 3 bases and J 2 bases, leaving 13 bases between the germline ends. CDR3 length: 15 amino acids. CDR3 nucleotide sequence: TGTGCCAGTAGTATCACCGGGGCAGGGAACTATGGCTACACCTTC. This translates into CASSITGAGNYGYTF.

The genes are TRBV7-5 and TRBJ1-4. TRBV7-5 is labeled a pseudogene. The CDR3 loop spans 16 amino acids. Here the CDR3 DNA reads TGTGTCAGAGAACCGCGGACGGAAGCAACTAATGAAAAACTGTTTTTT. Its protein is CVREPRTEATNEKLFF.

Remarks on this clone: At one of its ends the junction is not consistent with the germline gene, which may arise from a read error. V and J are TRBV27 and TRBJ1-1, with unresolved D. CDR1 is MNHEY, CDR2 SMNVEV, per germline (reference sequence). This CDR3 spans 15 amino acids. The CDR3 spells CASRLVTPLKTEAFF. Written as DNA, the CDR3 is TGTGCCAGCAGATTGGTGACGCCTTTGAAGACTGAAGCTTTCTTT.

The rearrangement uses TRBV5-1 and TRBJ1-3; D possibly corresponds to TRBD1 (5 bases). V lost 2 bases and J lost 4, with 13 bases in between. The CDR3 runs 15 residues. The V gene's germline CDR1 is SGHRS and CDR2 YFSETQ. DNA for the CDR3: TGCGCCAGCAGCTTAGTCGACAGCTTGGGAAACACCATATATTTT. This codes for CASSLVDSLGNTIYF.

V and J are TRBV5-6 and TRBJ1-1; D is unresolved. CDR1 is SGHDT, CDR2 YYEEEE, per germline. V was trimmed by 1 base and J by 5 bases, leaving 9 bases between them. The CDR3 runs to 13 residues. CDR3 in amino acids: CASSLSGITEAFF. The CDR3 DNA follows: TGTGCCAGCAGCTTGTCGGGGATAACTGAAGCTTTCTTT.

The gene calls are TRBV5-6 and TRBJ1-1, with a possible D match to TRBD1 (6 bases). The CDR3 loop spans 18 amino acids. Germline lookup yields CDR1 SGHDT and CDR2 YYEEEE. The ends were cut back, 5 bases at V and 1 base at J, with 24 bases in the middle. The CDR3 nucleotides read TGTGCCAGCAGATTATTGGTTCCGGGGGCTAAGGGGAACACTGAAGCTTTCTTT. This sequence encodes CASRLLVPGAKGNTEAFF. The entire variable domain, with the rest obtained from reference TRBV5-6 and TRBJ1-1, is as follows: DAGVTQSPTHLIKTRGQQVTLRCSPKSGHDTVSWYQQALGQGPQFIFQYYEEEERQRGNFPDRFSGHQFPNYSSELNVNALLLGDSALYLCASRLLVPGAKGNTEAFFGQGTRLTVV.

This chain connects TRBV3-1 (or the pseudogene TRBV3-2) to TRBJ2-1; D is perhaps TRBD2 (6 bases). The germline V gene has CDR1 LGHDT and CDR2 YNNKEL (reference sequence). V lost 2 bases, J lost 9 bases, and 14 bases lay in between. There are 14 residues in the CDR3. The DNA of the CDR3 is TGTGCCAGCAGCCAAATCGGTTCCGGGGGTGAGCAGTTCTTC. Its translation: CASSQIGSGGEQFF.

The J gene is TRBJ1-6, the V gene TRBV6-1; 7 nucleotides agree with TRBD1. CDR1 is MNHNS, CDR2 SASEGT, per germline. Trimming cost V 4 bases and J 0 bases; bases outside gene matches: 6. The CDR3 contains 17 residues. CDR3 in amino acids: CASSAGQPSSYNSPLHF. The CDR3, as DNA: TGTGCCAGCAGTGCGGGACAGCCCAGCTCCTATAATTCACCCCTCCACTTT.

The chain couples TRBV6-5 to TRBJ2-7; 7 bases are a match to TRBD1. Germline CDR1 and CDR2: MNHEY and SVGAGI. V was clipped by 4 bases and J by 2 bases; unmatched bases: 2. The length of the CDR3 is 13 residues. In DNA form, the CDR3 reads TGTGCCAGCAGTTGGGGGACAGCCTACGAGCAGTACTTC. It specifies CASSWGTAYEQYF.

This sequence joins TRBV6-4 and TRBJ1-2; D not certain. The germline gives CDR1 MRHNA, CDR2 SNTAGT. This CDR3 region has 15 residues. The V gene lost 3 bases and the J gene lost 0 bases, with 11 bases spanning the gap. The CDR3 bases are TGTGCCAGCAGTGAATCGGTTATAGCTAACTATGGCTACACCTTC. It specifies CASSESVIANYGYTF.

The chain combines TRBV7-9 with TRBJ1-3, with D perhaps TRBD1 (5 bases). This CDR3 is 18 amino acids long. V was shortened by 5 bases and J by 4 bases, with 24 bases between the two germline ends. CDR1 and CDR2 from the germline V gene are SEHNR and FQNEAQ (reference sequence). CDR3 bases: TGTGCCAGCAGCACAACCTACGACCGGGACCCGTCGGGAAACACCATATATTTT. It specifies CASSTTYDRDPSGNTIYF.

V usage is TRBV7-9 and J usage is TRBJ1-4, with D unclear. The germline gives CDR1 SEHNR, CDR2 FQNEAQ (reference sequence). V was pared by 2 bases and J by 6 bases, with 4 bases between. CDR3 length equals 12 residues. CDR3 bases: TGTGCCAGCAGCTTAAAACATGAAAAACTGTTTTTT. Translated, it gives CASSLKHEKLFF.

This clone was seen only a few times. J is TRBJ1-5 and V is TRBV27, with no clear D. The V end was cut by 2 bases, the J end by 0 bases, with 8 bases between. This CDR3 is built from 15 residues. CDR1 is MNHEY and CDR2 is SMNVEV in the germline V gene (reference sequence). In DNA, the CDR3 is TGTGCCAGCAGTTTAAAAGCTAATAGCAATCAGCCCCAGCATTTT. Protein: CASSLKANSNQPQHF.

V usage is TRBV5-5 and J usage is TRBJ1-1; D gene ambiguous. V was cut by 1 base and J by 5 bases, with 18 bases left in between. The CDR3 is made up of 16 amino acids. Germline V lookup: CDR1 SGHKS, CDR2 YYEKEE (reference sequence). In DNA form, the CDR3 reads TGTGCCAGCAGCTTGAGGATGGAGATATCTGGGACTGAAGCTTTCTTT. This encodes CASSLRMEISGTEAFF.

This chain connects TRBV10-3 to TRBJ1-4, with D possibly TRBD1 on 5 matching bases. CDR3 length: 19 amino acids. With 1 base removed from V and 4 bases from J, the gap between germline ends came to 22 bases. Per the germline V gene, CDR1 is ENHRY and CDR2 is SYGVKD. CDR3 DNA: TGTGCCATCAGTGAGTTTTTGTCTGGCTTGGGACGGCTTAATGAAAAACTGTTTTTT. Amino acids: CAISEFLSGLGRLNEKLFF.

This chain joins TRBV28 and TRBJ1-6, with unresolved D. CDR1 is MDHEN and CDR2 is SYDVKM in the germline V gene. The V end was cut by 5 bases, the J end by 6 bases, with 5 bases between. The CDR3 runs 12 residues. CDR3 amino acids: CASSLLNSPLHF. Written as DNA, the CDR3 is TGTGCCAGCAGTCTCCTTAATTCACCCCTCCACTTT.

This chain uses TRBV9 with TRBJ2-1; 12 bases are shared with TRBD2. Germline values: CDR1 SGDLS, CDR2 YYNGEE. Germline trimming cut 0 bases from V and 6 bases from J; bases unmatched to any gene: 1. The CDR3 runs 15 residues. The DNA of the CDR3 is TGTGCCAGCAGCGTAGGACTAGCGGGGGTCAATGAGCAGTTCTTC. Translation gives CASSVGLAGVNEQFF.

The J gene is TRBJ2-2, the V gene TRBV5-6; unclear D gene. With 5 bases removed from V and 2 bases from J, the gap between germline ends came to 10 bases. Germline assignment: CDR1 SGHDT and CDR2 YYEEEE. The CDR3 contains 14 residues. The CDR3 DNA reads TGTGCCAGCAGTTCGTTAGGAAACACCGGGGAGCTGTTTTTT. The encoded protein is CASSSLGNTGELFF.

V usage is TRBV6-2 or TRBV6-3 and J usage is TRBJ1-5; no definite D call. Between the trimmed V and J ends, which lost 2 bases and 5 bases, there was a span of 7 bases. CDR1 is MNHEY, CDR2 SVGEGT, per germline. This CDR3 contains 13 residues. The CDR3 here is CASSYEPYQPQHF. The CDR3 nucleotides are TGTGCCAGCAGTTACGAACCCTATCAGCCCCAGCATTTT.

CDR3: CASTRTTITDTQYF. The DNA for the CDR3 is TGTGCCAGCACGAGGACAACAATCACAGATACGCAGTATTTT. The rearrangement links TRBV3-1 (or the pseudogene TRBV3-2) to TRBJ2-3, with D perhaps matching TRBD1 (5 bases). CDR1 and CDR2 (germline): LGHDT, YNNKEL (reference sequence). The germline V and J ends were trimmed by 7 bases and 2 bases, with 13 bases remaining between them. This CDR3 contains 14 residues.

The V call is TRBV7-9, the J call TRBJ2-5; 12 nucleotides line up with TRBD2. CDR1 is SEHNR, CDR2 FQNEAQ, per germline (reference sequence). The CDR3 loop spans 18 amino acids. V gave up 5 bases and J gave up 4 bases; unmatched junction bases: 14. DNA for the CDR3: TGTGCCAGCAGCGTCGGACTAGCGGGGCTTTGGGGTGGAGAGACCCAGTACTTC. Translated: CASSVGLAGLWGGETQYF.

The chain uses TRBV27 and TRBJ1-2, with a tentative D call TRBD1 (6 bases). CDR1 is MNHEY and CDR2 is SMNVEV in the germline V gene (reference sequence). CDR3 length: 13 residues. With 7 bases removed from V and 8 bases from J, the gap between germline ends came to 17 bases. The CDR3 is CASTFSGGGGYTF. CDR3 DNA: TGTGCCAGCACCTTCTCGGGCGGGGGCGGCTACACCTTC.

This chain joins TRBV7-8 and TRBJ1-3, with 7 bases matching TRBD1. Germline values: CDR1 SGHVS, CDR2 FQNEAQ. The length of the CDR3 is 16 residues. Trimming at V came to 0 bases and at J to 0 bases, leaving 2 bases not matched to a gene. The CDR3: CASSLAWTGSGNTIYF. DNA for the CDR3: TGTGCCAGCAGCTTAGCCTGGACAGGCTCTGGAAACACCATATATTTT.

This rearrangement joins TRBV2 to TRBJ2-3; D is perhaps TRBD2 (6 bases). The CDR3 is 14 residues long. Germline CDR1 SNHLY, CDR2 FYNNEI. V lost 7 bases, J lost 10 bases, and 21 bases lay in between. This chain's CDR3 is CASNLGDFSQAQYF. The CDR3 DNA reads as TGTGCCAGCAACCTAGGGGACTTCAGTCAGGCGCAGTATTTT. The full variable domain, completed using reference TRBV2 and TRBJ2-3, is EPEVTQTPSHQVTQMGQEVILRCVPISNHLYFYWYRQILGQKVEFLVSFYNNEISEKSEIFDDQFSVERPDGSNFTLKIRSTKLEDSAMYFCASNLGDFSQAQYFGPGTRLTVL.